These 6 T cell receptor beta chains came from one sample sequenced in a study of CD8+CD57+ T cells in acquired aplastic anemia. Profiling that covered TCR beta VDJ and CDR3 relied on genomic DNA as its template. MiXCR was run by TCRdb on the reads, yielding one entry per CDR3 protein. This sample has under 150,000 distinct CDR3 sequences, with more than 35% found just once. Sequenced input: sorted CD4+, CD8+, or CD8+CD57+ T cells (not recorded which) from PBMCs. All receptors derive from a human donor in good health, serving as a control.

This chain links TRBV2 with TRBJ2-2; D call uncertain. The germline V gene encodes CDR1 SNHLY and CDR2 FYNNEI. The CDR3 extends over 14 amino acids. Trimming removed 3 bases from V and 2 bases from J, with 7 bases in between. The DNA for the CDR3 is TGTGCCAGCAGTGACAGTCAAAACACCGGGGAGCTGTTTTTT. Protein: CASSDSQNTGELFF. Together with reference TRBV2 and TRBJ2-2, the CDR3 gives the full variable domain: EPEVTQTPSHQVTQMGQEVILRCVPISNHLYFYWYRQILGQKVEFLVSFYNNEISEKSEIFDDQFSVERPDGSNFTLKIRSTKLEDSAMYFCASSDSQNTGELFFGEGSRLTVL.

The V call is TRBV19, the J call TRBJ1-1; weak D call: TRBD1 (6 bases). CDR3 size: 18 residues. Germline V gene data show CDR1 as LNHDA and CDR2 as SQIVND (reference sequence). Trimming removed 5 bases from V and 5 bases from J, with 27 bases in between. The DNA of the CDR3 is TGTGCCAGTAGTTTTGGCAGTTTAGGGGGGGCAGGGGCTACTGAAGCTTTCTTT. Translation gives CASSFGSLGGAGATEAFF.

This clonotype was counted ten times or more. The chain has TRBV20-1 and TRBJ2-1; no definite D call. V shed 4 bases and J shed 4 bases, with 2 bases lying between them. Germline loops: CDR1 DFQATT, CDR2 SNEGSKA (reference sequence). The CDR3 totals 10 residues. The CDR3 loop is CSAIYNEQFF. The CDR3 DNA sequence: TGCAGTGCTATATACAATGAGCAGTTCTTC.

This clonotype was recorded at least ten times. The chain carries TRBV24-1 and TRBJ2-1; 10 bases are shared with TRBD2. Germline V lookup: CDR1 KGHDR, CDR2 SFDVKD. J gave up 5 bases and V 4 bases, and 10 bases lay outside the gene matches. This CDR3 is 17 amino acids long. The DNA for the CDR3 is TGTGCCACCAGTGAAAGCGGGCTAGCGGGAGAGCACAATGAGCAGTTCTTC. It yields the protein CATSESGLAGEHNEQFF.

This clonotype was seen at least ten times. CDR3 coding DNA: TGTGCCAGTAGTAATCTTCAAGGAGGAAACACCATATATTTT. It specifies CASSNLQGGNTIYF. The chain links TRBV19 to TRBJ1-3; no firm D call. CDR3 size: 14 residues. The germline V and J ends were trimmed by 4 bases and 4 bases, with 11 bases remaining between them. Germline lookup yields CDR1 LNHDA and CDR2 SQIVND (reference sequence).

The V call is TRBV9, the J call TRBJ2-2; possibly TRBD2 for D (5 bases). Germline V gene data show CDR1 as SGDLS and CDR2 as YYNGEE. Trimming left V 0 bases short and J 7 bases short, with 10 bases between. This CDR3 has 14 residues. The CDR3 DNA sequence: TGTGCCAGCAGCGTAGATTGGGAGTACGGGGAGCTGTTTTTT. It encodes CASSVDWEYGELFF.